This T cell receptor (beta chain) was recovered during a study of blood T cells in healthy people across ages. Primed by a sample-barcoded 5' primer and a J-beta primer mix, a second PCR proceeded for about 6 to 12 cycles. One entry per CDR3 protein, called by TCRdb with MiXCR from the 5' RACE reads. This table has roughly 1.7 million distinct CDR3 sequences, about 35% appearing once. Trimming took off 2 bases at V and 5 bases at J, with 19 bases between the two ends. Germline CDR1 and CDR2: GTSNPN and SVGIG (reference sequence). CDR3 length: 15 amino acids. This clonotype was seen only a few times. The sample taken for sequencing was blood. This clonotype was obtained from a woman between 25 and 40 years old in good health. The chain couples TRBV30 to TRBJ2-7; D is possibly TRBD2 (6 bases). CDR3 sequence reads: CAWSPQSLGGDEQYF. The CDR3 nucleotides read TGTGCCTGGAGTCCCCAGTCGCTAGGCGGGGACGAGCAGTACTTC.